The T cell receptor beta chain described here comes from a study of Graves' ophthalmopathy and Graves' hyperthyroidism. Study-wide findings and caveats: For predicting ophthalmopathy progression, the model had almost 71% sensitivity and roughly 77% specificity.

Amplified material comprised TCR beta CDR3 regions derived from RNA transcripts. Amplification began with first-round RT-PCR using HTBI primers, then second-round multiplex PCR was performed. TCRdb analysed the multiplex PCR reads with MiXCR anew, one entry per CDR3 protein. The sample holds a few hundred thousand distinct CDR3 sequences, 17% seen once. Stable hyperthyroid donors showed no ophthalmopathy during 18 months follow-up. The PBMCs had their origin in 7.5 to 10 ml of fresh peripheral blood. Trimming took 0 bases from V and 2 from J, leaving 10 bases between them. CDR1 is MNHEY and CDR2 is SVGAGI in the germline V gene. CDR3 length: 16 residues. In the case of this clonotype: Its antigen remains unidentified. A clone one base away is much larger, so this may be a read error. Since the CDR3 does not end with the conserved phenylalanine or tryptophan, this likely comes from a read error.

The origin of this receptor is an adult woman with stable Graves' hyperthyroidism. The source material was peripheral blood. The gene calls are TRBV6-5 and TRBJ2-2, with D perhaps matching TRBD2 (5 bases). The CDR3 loop reads CASSYSRTSNTGELFY. DNA of the CDR3: TGTGCCAGCAGTTACTCGAGGACTTCCAACACCGGGGAGCTGTTTTAT.